A single sample gave rise to the 15 T cell receptor beta chains below, sequenced in a study of blood T cell repertoires in COVID-19. Assay used: immunoSEQ multiplex PCR; TCRdb lists only in-frame clones, some missing. The sample yields a few hundred thousand clones, around 89% seen once. Sequencing was performed on peripheral blood. Every receptor here comes from a man aged 35 to 55 with acute or convalescent COVID-19.

J is TRBJ2-5 and V is TRBV6-5; possible D gene TRBD2, 5 bases. V lost 4 bases, J lost 5 bases, and 11 bases lay in between. This CDR3 contains 13 residues. The germline gives CDR1 MNHEY, CDR2 SVGAGI. CDR3 region: CASSSGSEETQYF. The CDR3 region has the DNA TGTGCCAGCAGTTCGGGGTCGGAGGAGACCCAGTACTTC.

The rearrangement joins TRBV4-1 to TRBJ2-7, with 9 positions matching TRBD1. Germline lookup yields CDR1 MGHRA and CDR2 YSYEKL. V gave up 3 bases and J gave up 3 bases; unmatched junction bases: 6. The CDR3 length is 15 residues. For the CDR3, the DNA is TGCGCCAGCAGCCAGAGACAGGGGGAGAGCTACGAGCAGTACTTC. Protein sequence: CASSQRQGESYEQYF.

The chain employs TRBV7-8 and TRBJ2-3, with TRBD2 matching over 8 bases. The CDR3 spans 15 residues. The germline V gene has CDR1 SGHVS and CDR2 FQNEAQ. J lost 2 bases, V lost 5 bases, and 6 bases had no gene match. CDR3: CASSLSGGNTDTQYF. CDR3 nucleotides: TGTGCCAGCAGCCTATCGGGGGGGAACACAGATACGCAGTATTTT. The full variable domain, its missing parts supplied by reference TRBV7-8 and TRBJ2-3, is GAGVSQSPRYKVAKRGQDVALRCDPISGHVSLFWYQQALGQGPEFLTYFQNEAQLDKSGLPSDRFFAERPEGSVSTLKIQRTQQEDSAVYLCASSLSGGNTDTQYFGPGTRLTVL.

The chain couples TRBV6-4 to TRBJ1-6; no clear D. The CDR3 extends over 13 amino acids. From germline, CDR1 is MRHNA and CDR2 SNTAGT. V lost 6 bases and J 4 bases, leaving 7 bases between the germline ends. Written as DNA, the CDR3 is TGTGCCAGCAGCGGGGAGTATAATTCACCCCTCCACTTT. Its protein product is CASSGEYNSPLHF.

The rearrangement links TRBV4-1 to TRBJ1-2; 9 bases map to TRBD1. CDR3 size: 14 residues. Germline trimming cut 1 base from V and 4 bases from J; bases unmatched to any gene: 1. CDR1 MGHRA and CDR2 YSYEKL come from the germline V gene. The CDR3 reads CASSQVGQGYGYTF. In DNA form, the CDR3 reads TGCGCCAGCAGCCAAGTGGGACAGGGCTATGGCTACACCTTC.

CDR3 in amino acids: CASSGIPRFSGELFF. The CDR3 bases are TGTGCCAGCAGTGGAATTCCCAGGTTCTCGGGGGAGCTGTTTTTT. The V and J genes are TRBV25-1 and TRBJ2-2; D is ambiguous. Germline-derived CDR1 and CDR2 are MGHDK and SYGVNS. The CDR3 extends over 15 amino acids. Trimming pared 4 bases from V and 8 bases from J, leaving 17 bases between.

The rearrangement links TRBV6-5 to TRBJ2-2; tentative D call: TRBD2 (5 bases). Trimming removed 1 base from V and 8 bases from J, with 11 bases in between. The length of the CDR3 is 14 residues. CDR1 and CDR2 from the germline V gene are MNHEY and SVGAGI. Here the CDR3 DNA reads TGTGCCAGCAGTTACTACAGTCCGGGGGGGGAGCTGTTTTTT. It yields the protein CASSYYSPGGELFF.

Notes on this clone: Being one base from a much bigger clone, this may be a read error. The chain couples TRBV13 to TRBJ1-1; a weak D match, TRBD1 (5 bases). Trimming took 2 bases from V and 0 from J, leaving 7 bases between them. CDR1 and CDR2 (germline): PRHDT, FYEKMQ (reference sequence). The CDR3 covers 14 residues. CDR3 nucleotides: TGTGCCAGCAGCTTATCAGGGATGAACACTGAAGCTTTCTTT. Amino acid sequence: CASSLSGMNTEAFF.

This clone was detected many times. The V call is TRBV3-1 (or the pseudogene TRBV3-2), the J call TRBJ1-5; 8 bases agree with TRBD1. The V gene's germline CDR1 is LGHDT and CDR2 YNNKEL (reference sequence). The CDR3 sequence is 15 residues long. The ends lost 0 bases at V and 5 bases at J; junction bases unmatched: 3. The CDR3 DNA reads as TGTGCCAGCAGCCAAGATCGGACAGGGTATCAGCCCCAGCATTTT. Its translation is CASSQDRTGYQPQHF.

This rearrangement joins TRBV19 to TRBJ2-7, with a possible D match to TRBD1 (6 bases). V shed 4 bases and J shed 4 bases, with 20 bases lying between them. Germline V gene lookup returns CDR1 LNHDA and CDR2 SQIVND (reference sequence). This CDR3 has 16 residues. The CDR3 protein is CASSTSATGFPYEQYF. In DNA, the CDR3 is TGTGCCAGTAGTACCTCCGCTACAGGGTTTCCTTACGAGCAGTACTTC.

This clone was detected only once. This chain connects TRBV19 to TRBJ2-3; 11 bases are a match to TRBD1. V trimming: 9 bases; J trimming: 1 base; junction bases outside the gene matches: 3. The CDR3 sequence is 14 residues long. CDR1 and CDR2 from the germline V gene are LNHDA and SQIVND (reference sequence). The CDR3 loop reads CASGQGAGTDTQYF. The CDR3 DNA sequence: TGTGCCAGCGGACAGGGGGCCGGCACAGATACGCAGTATTTT.

This chain uses TRBV6-4 with TRBJ1-3; 7 bases line up with TRBD1. Germline V gene lookup returns CDR1 MRHNA and CDR2 SNTAGT. CDR3 length equals 16 residues. The CDR3 nucleotides read TGTGCTAAGAGTAGCCAGGGGGACCGTAGGGGAAACACCATATATTTT. This translates into CAKSSQGDRRGNTIYF.

This clone was seen a few times. This chain joins TRBV7-2 and TRBJ2-2; TRBD1 aligns across 10 bases. CDR3 size: 14 residues. Germline V gene sequence: CDR1 SGHTA, CDR2 FQGNSA. The V segment lost 8 bases and the J segment 3 bases; nucleotides outside the gene matches: 3. In DNA, the CDR3 is TGTGCCAGCGACAGGGGGCCTGACACCGGGGAGCTGTTTTTT. Translating it yields CASDRGPDTGELFF.

This clone has only a few counts. The genes are TRBV4-1 and TRBJ1-2, with D possibly TRBD1 on 6 matching bases. Per the germline V gene, CDR1 is MGHRA and CDR2 is YSYEKL. The CDR3 has 16 amino acids. V dropped 0 bases and J dropped 3 bases, with 14 bases sitting between them. The CDR3 nucleotides read TGCGCCAGCAGCCAAGATCGGGGGGCTCTTCACTATGGCTACACCTTC. This translates into CASSQDRGALHYGYTF.

The sample holds many counts of this clone. The CDR3 bases are TGTGCCAGCAGTTCGACAGGGGGAGTTGAAAAACTGTTTTTT. Protein sequence: CASSSTGGVEKLFF. The gene calls are TRBV27 and TRBJ1-4; 9 bases line up with TRBD1. V gave up 4 bases and J gave up 7 bases; unmatched junction bases: 4. The CDR3 loop spans 14 amino acids. CDR1 is MNHEY, CDR2 SMNVEV, per germline (reference sequence). Based on the CDR3 plus reference TRBV27 and TRBJ1-4, the full variable domain is EAQVTQNPRYLITVTGKKLTVTCSQNMNHEYMSWYRQDPGLGLRQIYYSMNVEVTDKGDVPEGYKVSRKEKRNFPLILESPSPNQTSLYFCASSSTGGVEKLFFGSGTQLSVL.